The 20 T cell receptor beta chains below were found in one sample sequenced in a study of CD4+ T cells in melanoma. Clones were read by immunoSEQ multiplex PCR, and TCRdb kept only the in-frame ones, dropping some. The sample records over 9,000 clones, approximately 74% being singletons. Sequencing used cells from a culture (not recorded whether cultured in vitro). All receptors derive from a human donor with melanoma.

The chain has TRBV25-1 and TRBJ2-3, with 10 bases lining up with TRBD2. CDR1 is MGHDK, CDR2 SYGVNS, per germline. With 6 bases clipped from V and 3 bases from J, the junction kept 12 bases outside the gene matches. The CDR3 extends over 17 amino acids. CDR3 protein: CASRRTSGGAKTDTQYF. The CDR3 DNA is TGTGCCAGCAGGAGGACCAGCGGGGGGGCGAAGACAGATACGCAGTATTTT.

The rearrangement joins TRBV27 to TRBJ2-1, with 8 bases matching TRBD2. V dropped 7 bases and J dropped 0; count of bases not matched to a gene: 8. Germline loops: CDR1 MNHEY, CDR2 SMNVEV (reference sequence). The CDR3 sequence is 16 residues long. The CDR3 sequence: CASTTQRGSSYNEQFF. The CDR3 DNA reads as TGTGCCAGCACTACGCAGCGGGGGAGCTCCTACAATGAGCAGTTCTTC.

This rearrangement joins TRBV5-8 to TRBJ2-3; perhaps TRBD1 as D (6 bases). This CDR3 contains 16 residues. Germline V gene lookup returns CDR1 SGHTS and CDR2 YDEGEE. Trimming left V 4 bases short and J 0 bases short, with 15 bases between. CDR3 DNA sequence: TGTGCCAGCAGCCTAGGACAGCGTACTAGCACAGATACGCAGTATTTT. It specifies CASSLGQRTSTDTQYF.

The rearrangement uses TRBV4-2 and TRBJ1-2; maybe TRBD1 (5 bases). The germline V gene encodes CDR1 LGHNA and CDR2 YNFKEQ. The CDR3 is made up of 13 amino acids. The ends were cut back, 3 bases at V and 8 bases at J, with 13 bases in the middle. The DNA of the CDR3 is TGTGCCAGCAGCCATCGGCAGGGAGGAGGCTACACCTTC. Its protein is CASSHRQGGGYTF.

The genes are TRBV7-2 and TRBJ1-6; 9 bases fit TRBD1. The CDR3 consists of 14 residues. Looked up from germline, CDR1 is SGHTA and CDR2 is FQGNSA. J gave up 9 bases and V 3 bases, and 3 bases lay outside the gene matches. The CDR3 loop is CASSFRTGVSPLHF. In nucleotides, the CDR3 is TGTGCCAGCAGCTTCCGGACAGGGGTTTCACCCCTCCACTTT.

The chain couples TRBV2 to TRBJ1-5; D is uncertain. V gave up 5 bases and J gave up 3 bases, with 17 bases separating them. Germline V gene lookup returns CDR1 SNHLY and CDR2 FYNNEI. The CDR3 runs 16 residues. CDR3 coding DNA: TGTGCCAGCAGTAGCGTTCCGGAGCGCTCCAATCAGCCCCAGCATTTT. Translation gives CASSSVPERSNQPQHF.

The rearrangement uses TRBV5-1 and TRBJ2-1, with 8 nucleotides matching TRBD1. There are 18 residues in the CDR3. V lost 5 bases to trimming and J lost 0 bases; unmatched junction nucleotides: 13. Per the germline V gene, CDR1 is SGHRS and CDR2 is YFSETQ. The chain's CDR3 is CASRRTGSTSISYNEQFF. As DNA, the CDR3 is TGCGCCAGCAGACGGACAGGGTCCACATCGATCTCCTACAATGAGCAGTTCTTC.

The chain carries TRBV5-6 and TRBJ2-4; D assignment may be TRBD1 or TRBD2 (5 bases each). The CDR3 is 14 residues long. From germline, CDR1 is SGHDT and CDR2 YYEEEE. V was cut by 4 bases and J by 0 bases, with 8 bases left in between. Here the CDR3 reads CASSLRGAKNIQYF. The CDR3 nucleotides read TGTGCCAGCAGCCTGAGGGGAGCCAAAAACATTCAGTACTTC.

This clone was recorded only once. The CDR3, as DNA: TGTGCCAGCAGCCGCAGTTATATCGGGGAACCGTACTTC. Translation: CASSRSYIGEPYF. The chain recombines TRBV7-8 with TRBJ2-5, with D possibly being TRBD2 (5 bases). This CDR3 has 13 residues. Germline V gene lookup returns CDR1 SGHVS and CDR2 FQNEAQ. V was trimmed by 5 bases and J by 13 bases, leaving 20 bases between them.

This chain joins TRBV7-2 and TRBJ1-2, with D perhaps matching TRBD1 (5 bases). V shed 3 bases and J shed 5 bases, with 10 bases lying between them. Germline assignment: CDR1 SGHTA and CDR2 FQGNSA. The CDR3 consists of 13 residues. Here the CDR3 DNA reads TGTGCCAGCAGCTTTGGAGGGGAGTATGGCTACACCTTC. Translated: CASSFGGEYGYTF.

The CDR3 sequence is CATSSRGNTEAFF. CDR3 in DNA: TGTGCCACCTCGTCGAGGGGGAACACTGAAGCTTTCTTT. The chain links TRBV6-6 to TRBJ1-1, with D perhaps matching TRBD1 (5 bases). Per the germline V gene, CDR1 is MNHNY and CDR2 is SVGAGI (reference sequence). There are 13 residues in the CDR3. V lost 10 bases and J lost 1, with 13 bases in between.

V is TRBV7-9 and J is TRBJ2-5; 8 nucleotides line up with TRBD1. With V trimmed by 5 bases and J by 6 bases, 8 bases remained unmatched. CDR3 length: 14 amino acids. CDR1 is SEHNR and CDR2 is FQNEAQ in the germline V gene (reference sequence). The CDR3: CASSPTGAGKTQYF. CDR3 coding DNA: TGTGCCAGCAGCCCGACAGGGGCCGGAAAGACCCAGTACTTC.

V and J are TRBV6-6 and TRBJ2-7; 10 nucleotides match TRBD1. The germline gives CDR1 MNHNY, CDR2 SVGAGI (reference sequence). Trimming at V came to 4 bases and at J to 1 base, leaving 7 bases not matched to a gene. This CDR3 contains 16 residues. CDR3: CASSSTGQGKSYEQYF. The DNA for the CDR3 is TGTGCCAGCAGTTCCACGGGACAGGGGAAATCCTACGAGCAGTACTTC.

This chain joins TRBV19 and TRBJ1-2, with a tentative D call TRBD1 (6 bases). CDR1 is LNHDA, CDR2 SQIVND, per germline (reference sequence). V shed 5 bases and J shed 3 bases, with 16 bases lying between them. The CDR3 spans 15 residues. The CDR3 sequence: CASSSTGAAHYGYTF. The CDR3 bases are TGTGCCAGTAGTTCGACAGGAGCCGCACACTATGGCTACACCTTC.

The chain carries TRBV6-6 and TRBJ2-7; 7 bases are a match to TRBD1. The trim removed 5 bases at V and 6 bases at J, leaving 7 bases unmatched. Germline V gene lookup returns CDR1 MNHNY and CDR2 SVGAGI (reference sequence). CDR3 length: 13 amino acids. The CDR3 region is CASSLHHRGEQYF. CDR3 in DNA: TGTGCCAGCAGTCTCCACCACAGGGGCGAGCAGTACTTC.

The chain recombines TRBV10-3 with TRBJ2-7; TRBD1 matches at 8 bases. Germline CDR1 reads ENHRY; CDR2 reads SYGVKD. Trimming removed 5 bases from V and 2 bases from J; junction bases left unmatched: 8. This CDR3 has 15 residues. CDR3 DNA: TGTGCCATCAGTAGAGGACAGGGTATCACCTACGAGCAGTACTTC. Translation gives CAISRGQGITYEQYF.

The genes are TRBV6-1 and TRBJ1-2, with 8 positions matching TRBD1. The CDR3 sequence is 13 residues long. V shed 6 bases and J 6 bases; nucleotides not matched to a gene: 6. Per germline, CDR1 MNHNS and CDR2 SASEGT. The CDR3 bases are TGTGCCAGCAGACAGACAGGGGCCCATGGCTACACCTTC. It specifies CASRQTGAHGYTF.

V gene TRBV11-2 combines with J gene TRBJ1-1; no clear D gene. The V end was cut by 4 bases, the J end by 0 bases, with 6 bases between. The CDR3 totals 13 residues. The germline V gene encodes CDR1 SGHAT and CDR2 FQNNGV. The CDR3, as DNA: TGTGCCAGCAGCTCCACCGTGAACACTGAAGCTTTCTTT. Protein sequence: CASSSTVNTEAFF.

The chain joins TRBV5-6 to TRBJ1-2; tentative D call: TRBD1 (5 bases). The CDR3 extends over 13 amino acids. The germline CDR1 and CDR2 sequences are SGHDT and YYEEEE. The V end was cut by 4 bases, the J end by 4 bases, with 11 bases between. CDR3 bases: TGTGCCAGCAGCGGGGGTTTCACCTATGGCTACACCTTC. This gives the protein CASSGGFTYGYTF.

This chain's CDR3 is CASSPQANAGLGATNEKLFF. Here the CDR3 DNA reads TGTGCCAGCTCACCACAGGCCAATGCGGGCCTCGGTGCAACTAATGAAAAACTGTTTTTT. The J gene is TRBJ1-4, the V gene TRBV18, with unresolved D. The germline gives CDR1 KGHSH, CDR2 LQKENI. The ends were cut back, 1 base at V and 0 bases at J, with 21 bases in the middle. This CDR3 region has 20 residues. The whole variable domain, filled in from reference TRBV18 and TRBJ1-4, reads NAGVMQNPRHLVRRRGQEARLRCSPMKGHSHVYWYRQLPEEGLKFMVYLQKENIIDESGMPKERFSAEFPKEGPSILRIQQVVRGDSAAYFCASSPQANAGLGATNEKLFFGSGTQLSVL.